This paragraph reports one T cell receptor beta chain. The CDR3 contains 14 residues. With V trimmed by 5 bases and J by 5 bases, 5 bases remained unmatched. CDR1 and CDR2 from the germline V gene are SGHAT and FQNNGV. These data come from a study of shared clonotypes between healthy human individuals. The split of CD4+ cells yielded CD45RA+ naive and CD45RA-negative memory subsets. Sequencing used immunoSEQ multiplex PCR; TCRdb keeps in-frame clones, though not all of them. The sample records 1,400,000 or so clones, about 98.5% being singletons. The J gene is TRBJ2-1, the V gene TRBV11-2; 8 bases are a match to TRBD1. This clonotype originated in a man younger than 45 in good health. The source material was naive CD4+ T cells sorted from blood. Subset reported: CD45RA+ positively selected. CDR3 residues: CASSKDRGHNEQFF. In DNA, the CDR3 is TGTGCCAGCAGCAAAGACAGGGGTCACAATGAGCAGTTCTTC. Complete variable domain (other parts from reference TRBV11-2 and TRBJ2-1): EAGVAQSPRYKIIEKRQSVAFWCNPISGHATLYWYQQILGQGPKLLIQFQNNGVVDDSQLPKDRFSAERLKGVDSTLKIQPAKLEDSAVYLCASSKDRGHNEQFFGPGTRLTVL.